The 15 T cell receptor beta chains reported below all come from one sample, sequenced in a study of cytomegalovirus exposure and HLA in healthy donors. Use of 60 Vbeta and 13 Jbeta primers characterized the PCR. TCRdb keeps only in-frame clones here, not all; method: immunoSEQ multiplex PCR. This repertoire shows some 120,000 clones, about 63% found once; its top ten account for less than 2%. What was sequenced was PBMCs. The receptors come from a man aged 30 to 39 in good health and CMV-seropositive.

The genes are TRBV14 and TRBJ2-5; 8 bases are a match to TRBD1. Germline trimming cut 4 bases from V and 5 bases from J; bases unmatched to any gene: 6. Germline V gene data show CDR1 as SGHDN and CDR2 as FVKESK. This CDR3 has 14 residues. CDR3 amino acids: CASSRNRGKETQYF. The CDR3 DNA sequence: TGTGCCAGCAGCCGAAACAGGGGGAAGGAGACCCAGTACTTC.

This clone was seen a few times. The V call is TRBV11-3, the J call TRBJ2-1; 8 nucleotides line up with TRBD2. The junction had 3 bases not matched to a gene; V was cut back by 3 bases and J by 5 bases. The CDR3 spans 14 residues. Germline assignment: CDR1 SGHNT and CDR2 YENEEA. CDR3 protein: CASSFTSGDNEQFF. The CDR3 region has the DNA TGTGCCAGCAGCTTTACTAGCGGCGACAATGAGCAGTTCTTC.

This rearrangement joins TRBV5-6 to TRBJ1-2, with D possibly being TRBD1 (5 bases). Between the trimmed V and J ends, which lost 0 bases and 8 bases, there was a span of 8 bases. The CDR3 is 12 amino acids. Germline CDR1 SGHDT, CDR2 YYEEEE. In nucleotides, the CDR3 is TGTGCCAGCAGCTTGGGGACACTGGGCTACACCTTC. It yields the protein CASSLGTLGYTF.

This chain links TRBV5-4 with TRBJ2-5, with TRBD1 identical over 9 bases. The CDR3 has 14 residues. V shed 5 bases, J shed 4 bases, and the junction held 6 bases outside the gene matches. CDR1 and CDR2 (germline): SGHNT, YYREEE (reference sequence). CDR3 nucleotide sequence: TGTGCCAGCAGAACGGACAGGGGATTAGAGACCCAGTACTTC. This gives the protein CASRTDRGLETQYF.

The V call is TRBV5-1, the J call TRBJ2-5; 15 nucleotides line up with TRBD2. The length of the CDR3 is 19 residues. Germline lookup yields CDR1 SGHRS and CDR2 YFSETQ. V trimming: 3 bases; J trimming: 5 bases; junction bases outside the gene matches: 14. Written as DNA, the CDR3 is TGCGCCAGCAGCTCCGGGACTAGCGGGAGGCCCAAACGGGGGGAGACCCAGTACTTC. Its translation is CASSSGTSGRPKRGETQYF.

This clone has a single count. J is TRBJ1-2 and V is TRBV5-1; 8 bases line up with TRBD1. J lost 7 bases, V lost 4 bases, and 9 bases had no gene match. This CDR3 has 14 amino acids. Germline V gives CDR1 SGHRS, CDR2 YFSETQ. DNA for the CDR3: TGCGCCAGCAGCAGCATTCAGGGGGCTGGTGGCTACACCTTC. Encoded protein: CASSSIQGAGGYTF.

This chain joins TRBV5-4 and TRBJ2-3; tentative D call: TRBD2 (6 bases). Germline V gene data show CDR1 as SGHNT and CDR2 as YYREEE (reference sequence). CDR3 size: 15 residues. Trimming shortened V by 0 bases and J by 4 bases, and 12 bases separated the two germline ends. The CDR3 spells CASSLAGDRADTQYF. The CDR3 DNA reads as TGTGCCAGCAGCTTGGCGGGAGACCGTGCAGATACGCAGTATTTT.

The CDR3 region is CASSWRLAGLETQYF. CDR3 DNA sequence: TGTGCCAGCAGTTGGCGACTAGCGGGATTGGAGACCCAGTACTTC. The chain couples TRBV6-5 to TRBJ2-5, with 11 bases that match TRBD2. Trimming removed 4 bases from V and 5 bases from J; junction bases left unmatched: 6. CDR3 length equals 15 residues. The germline gives CDR1 MNHEY, CDR2 SVGAGI.

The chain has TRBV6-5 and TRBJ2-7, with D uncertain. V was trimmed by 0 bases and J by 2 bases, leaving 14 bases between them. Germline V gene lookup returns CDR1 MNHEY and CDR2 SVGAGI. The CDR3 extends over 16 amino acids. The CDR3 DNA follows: TGTGCCAGCAGTTACTCGATAACTTCCGTTGCCTACGAGCAGTACTTC. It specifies CASSYSITSVAYEQYF.

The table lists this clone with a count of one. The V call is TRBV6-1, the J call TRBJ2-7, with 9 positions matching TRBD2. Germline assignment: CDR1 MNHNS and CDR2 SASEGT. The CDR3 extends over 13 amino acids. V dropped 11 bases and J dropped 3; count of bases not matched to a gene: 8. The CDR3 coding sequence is TGTGCCGTCCAGGGTAGCGGGAGCTACGAGCAGTACTTC. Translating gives CAVQGSGSYEQYF.

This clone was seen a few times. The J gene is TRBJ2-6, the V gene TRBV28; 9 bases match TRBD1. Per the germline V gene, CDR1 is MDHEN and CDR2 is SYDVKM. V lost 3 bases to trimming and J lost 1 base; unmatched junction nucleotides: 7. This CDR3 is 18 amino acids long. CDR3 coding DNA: TGTGCCAGCAGTTTCACGGGACAGGGAGTATCTGGGGCCAACGTCCTGACTTTC. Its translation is CASSFTGQGVSGANVLTF.

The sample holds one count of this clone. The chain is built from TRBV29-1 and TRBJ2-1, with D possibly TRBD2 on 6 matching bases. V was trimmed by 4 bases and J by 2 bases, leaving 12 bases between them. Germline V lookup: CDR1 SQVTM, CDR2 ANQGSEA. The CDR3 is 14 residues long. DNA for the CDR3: TGCAGCGTTGTCAGGTTAGCGGCCTACAATGAGCAGTTCTTC. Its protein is CSVVRLAAYNEQFF.

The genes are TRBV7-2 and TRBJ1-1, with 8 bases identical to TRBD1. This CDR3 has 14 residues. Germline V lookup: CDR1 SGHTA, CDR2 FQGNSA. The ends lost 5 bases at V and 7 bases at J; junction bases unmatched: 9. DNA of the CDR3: TGTGCCAGCAGCCTCGGACAGGGTCCATTTGAAGCTTTCTTT. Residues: CASSLGQGPFEAFF.

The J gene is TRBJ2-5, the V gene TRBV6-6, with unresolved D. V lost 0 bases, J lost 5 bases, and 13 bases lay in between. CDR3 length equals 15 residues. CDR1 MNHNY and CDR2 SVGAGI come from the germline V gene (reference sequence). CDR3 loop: CASSYSPGVSETQYF. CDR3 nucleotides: TGTGCCAGCAGTTACTCACCGGGTGTGAGTGAGACCCAGTACTTC.

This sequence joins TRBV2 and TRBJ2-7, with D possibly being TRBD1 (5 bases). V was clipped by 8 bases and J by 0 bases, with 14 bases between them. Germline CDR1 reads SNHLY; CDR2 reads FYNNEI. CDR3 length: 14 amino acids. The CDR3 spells CASEKQDNSYEQYF. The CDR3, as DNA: TGTGCCAGCGAGAAACAGGACAACTCCTACGAGCAGTACTTC. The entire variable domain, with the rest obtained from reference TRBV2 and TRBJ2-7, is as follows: EPEVTQTPSHQVTQMGQEVILRCVPISNHLYFYWYRQILGQKVEFLVSFYNNEISEKSEIFDDQFSVERPDGSNFTLKIRSTKLEDSAMYFCASEKQDNSYEQYFGPGTRLTVT.